This TCR beta chain was sequenced in a study of shared clonotypes between healthy human individuals. Looking at the study overall: The cohort comprised a couple of women and a few men. Their ages spanned 18 to 49 years.

This clone was detected a few times. Around 86 million PBMCs went into genomic DNA for unsorted samples. Germline V gene lookup returns CDR1 MDHEN and CDR2 SYDVKM. Trimming took 7 bases from V and 6 from J; bases not matched to a gene: 11. The CDR3 is made up of 15 amino acids. Generated by immunoSEQ multiplex PCR, the TCRdb table keeps only in-frame clones and is missing some. The sample includes hundreds of thousands of clones, 76% of them seen just once. Source material: PBMCs. The V gene is TRBV28, the J gene TRBJ1-5; 8 bases are a match to TRBD1. This clonotype was obtained from a woman aged 40 to 50 in good health. Some clones in this sample may be carry-over from other donors' samples. The CDR3 bases are TGTGCCAGCAACCCACCGGACAGGGCGGCTCAGCCCCAGCATTTT. The encoded protein is CASNPPDRAAQPQHF.